These T cell receptor beta chains were read from a single sample in a study of metastatic and nonmetastatic thyroid tumors. TCRdb re-called the PCR reads with MiXCR. The sample lists about 85,000 clones; around 9.1% were seen once. Sequenced material: blood. These receptors all stem from a female donor with papillary thyroid cancer or a benign thyroid nodule (not recorded which). Some clones in this sample may be carry-over from other donors' samples. The CDR3 runs from the conserved cysteine through the conserved F or W. Fields, in order: clone size, J gene, CDR3 length, V gene, D gene, CDR3 DNA, CDR3 protein. D genes are given only for firm matches. The size of a clone is reported for some rows only, either as once, few or many, or as a class for expanded clones.

>many|TRBJ1-5|11|TRBV27|NA
TGTGCCAGCAGTGGGTATCAGCCCCAGCATTTT
CASSGYQPQHF
>NA|TRBJ2-7|16|TRBV15|TRBD2
TGTGCCACCAGCCGTCCAGCCTCAGCGGGAGGGGAGAAGCAGTACTTC
CATSRPASAGGEKQYF
>once|TRBJ2-4|20|TRBV10-2|TRBD2
TGCGCCAGCAGCGAACGCCCGGGACTAGCGGGGGGGCCTGGGAAAAACATTCAGTACTTC
CASSERPGLAGGPGKNIQYF
>many|TRBJ1-2|16|TRBV4-2|NA
TGTGCCAGCAGCCCCGGAGGCGGAATCACCGACTATGGCTACACCTTC
CASSPGGGITDYGYTF
>many|TRBJ1-1|13|TRBV13|NA
TGTGCCAGCAGCTTACTCCTTTCGGACGAAGCTTTCTTT
CASSLLLSDEAFF
>many|TRBJ1-5|14|TRBV18|TRBD1
TGTGCCAGCGGGGACAGGGGGCAGAATCAGCCCCAGCATTTT
CASGDRGQNQPQHF
>many|TRBJ2-1|16|TRBV15|TRBD2
TGTGCCACCAGCAGAGAGGCTAGCGGGGGGGCCCATGAGCAGTTCTTC
CATSREASGGAHEQFF
>NA|TRBJ2-3|16|TRBV2|NA
TGTGCCAGCAGTTTGGAGGGGGGTCGGAAGCCAGATACGCAGTATTTT
CASSLEGGRKPDTQYF
>NA|TRBJ2-5|13|TRBV7-3|NA
TGTGCCAGCAGCTTAGGCGTTAGAGAGACCCAGTACTTC
CASSLGVRETQYF
>many|TRBJ2-2|14|TRBV3-1|NA
TGTGCCAGCAGCCAGAACACGAACACCGGGGAGCTGTTTTTT
CASSQNTNTGELFF
>many|TRBJ2-3|13|TRBV28|NA
TGTGCCTCGGCCAGGGGTATCTCAGATACGCAGTATTTT
CASARGISDTQYF
>NA|TRBJ1-3|16|TRBV5-1|NA
TGCGCCAGCAGCTTGGTTTCGGCCCCATCTGGAAACACCATATATTTT
CASSLVSAPSGNTIYF
>NA|TRBJ1-4|16|TRBV7-9|NA
TGTGCCAGCAGCCCTGGCGAGGGGCAGACTAATGAAAAACTGTTTTTT
CASSPGEGQTNEKLFF
>many|TRBJ2-5|11|TRBV10-3|NA
TGTGCCGACGGTAACGGGGAGACCCAGTACTTC
CADGNGETQYF
>many|TRBJ2-2|15|TRBV27|NA
TGTGCCAGCAGTTTGAAAGGGAGGAACACCGGGGAGCTGTTTTTT
CASSLKGRNTGELFF
>many|TRBJ2-3|13|TRBV29-1|NA
TGCAGCGTTGCCGGGTTGCACACAGATACGCAGTATTTT
CSVAGLHTDTQYF
>many|TRBJ2-3|15|TRBV29-1|TRBD2
TGCAGCGTTGAAATTGCGGGGGGGAGCACAGATACGCAGTATTTT
CSVEIAGGSTDTQYF
>many|TRBJ2-1|13|TRBV3-1|NA
TGTGCCAGCAGCCAGGGACTCTCTGGGGAGCAGTTCTTC
CASSQGLSGEQFF
>few|TRBJ2-7|17|TRBV12-3/TRBV12-4|TRBD2
TGTGCCAGCAGTTTGGGATTGGCCGGGGGGGCGTGGTACGAGCAGTACTTC
CASSLGLAGGAWYEQYF